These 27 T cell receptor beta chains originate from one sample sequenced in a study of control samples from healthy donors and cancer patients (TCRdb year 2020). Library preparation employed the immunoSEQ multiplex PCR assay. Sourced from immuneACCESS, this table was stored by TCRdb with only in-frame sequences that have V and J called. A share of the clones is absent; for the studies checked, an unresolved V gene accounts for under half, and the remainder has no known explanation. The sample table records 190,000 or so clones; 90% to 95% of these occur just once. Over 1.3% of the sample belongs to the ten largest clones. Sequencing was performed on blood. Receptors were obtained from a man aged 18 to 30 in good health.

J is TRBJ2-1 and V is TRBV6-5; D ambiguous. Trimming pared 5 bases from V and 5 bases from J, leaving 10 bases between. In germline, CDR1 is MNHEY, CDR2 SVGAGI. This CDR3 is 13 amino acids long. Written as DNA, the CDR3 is TGTGCCAGCAGTAAGCGTTACGACAATGAGCAGTTCTTC. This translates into CASSKRYDNEQFF.

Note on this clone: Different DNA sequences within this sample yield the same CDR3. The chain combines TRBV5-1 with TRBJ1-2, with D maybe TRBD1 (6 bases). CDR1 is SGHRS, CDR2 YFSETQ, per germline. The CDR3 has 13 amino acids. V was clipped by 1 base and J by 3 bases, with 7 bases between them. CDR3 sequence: CASSLNRDYGYTF. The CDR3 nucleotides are TGCGCCAGCAGCTTGAACAGGGACTATGGCTACACCTTC.

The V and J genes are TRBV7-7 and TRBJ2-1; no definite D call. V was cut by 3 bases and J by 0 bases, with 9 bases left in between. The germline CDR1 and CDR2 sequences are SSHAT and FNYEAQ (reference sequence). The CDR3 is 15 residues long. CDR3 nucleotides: TGTGCCAGCAGCTTCTCAGTGAGCTCCTACAATGAGCAGTTCTTC. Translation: CASSFSVSSYNEQFF. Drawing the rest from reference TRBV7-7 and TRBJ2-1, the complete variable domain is GAGVSQSPRYKVTKRGQDVTLRCDPISSHATLYWYQQALGQGPEFLTYFNYEAQPDKSGLPSDRFSAERPEGSISTLTIQRTEQRDSAMYRCASSFSVSSYNEQFFGPGTRLTVL.

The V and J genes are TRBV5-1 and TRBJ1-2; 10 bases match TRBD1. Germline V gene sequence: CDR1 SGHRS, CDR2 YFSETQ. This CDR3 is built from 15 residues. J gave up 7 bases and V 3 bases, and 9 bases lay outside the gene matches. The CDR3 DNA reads TGCGCCAGCAGCTCGGACCAGACAGGGGGCGCTGGCTACACCTTC. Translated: CASSSDQTGGAGYTF.

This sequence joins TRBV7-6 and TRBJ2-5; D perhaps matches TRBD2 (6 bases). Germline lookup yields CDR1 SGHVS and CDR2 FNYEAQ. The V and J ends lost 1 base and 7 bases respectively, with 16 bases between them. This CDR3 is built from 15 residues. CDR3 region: CASSLGVSRGGTQYF. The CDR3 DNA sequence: TGTGCCAGCAGCTTAGGAGTTTCGCGGGGAGGGACCCAGTACTTC.

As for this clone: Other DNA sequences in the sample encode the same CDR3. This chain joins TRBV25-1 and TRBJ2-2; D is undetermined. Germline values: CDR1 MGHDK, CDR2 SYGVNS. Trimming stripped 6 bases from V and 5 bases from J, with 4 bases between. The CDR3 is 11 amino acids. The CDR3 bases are TGTGCCAGCAGCCTGACCGGGGAGCTGTTTTTT. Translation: CASSLTGELFF.

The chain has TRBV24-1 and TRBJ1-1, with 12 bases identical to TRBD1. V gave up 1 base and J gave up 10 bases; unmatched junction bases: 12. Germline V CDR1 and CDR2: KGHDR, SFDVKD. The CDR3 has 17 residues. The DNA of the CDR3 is TGTGCCACCAGTGATTTTCCGGGACAGGGGGCTTTTATTCTAGCTTTCTTT. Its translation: CATSDFPGQGAFILAFF.

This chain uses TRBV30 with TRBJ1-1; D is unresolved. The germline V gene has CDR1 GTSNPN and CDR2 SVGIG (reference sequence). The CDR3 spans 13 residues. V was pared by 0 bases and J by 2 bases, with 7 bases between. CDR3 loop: CAWSVHSNTEAFF. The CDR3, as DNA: TGTGCCTGGAGTGTACATAGTAACACTGAAGCTTTCTTT.

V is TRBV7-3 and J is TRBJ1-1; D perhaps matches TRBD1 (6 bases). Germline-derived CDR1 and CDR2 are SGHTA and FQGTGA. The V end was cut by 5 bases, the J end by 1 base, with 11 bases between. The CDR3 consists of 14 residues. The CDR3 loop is CASSRGGTNTEAFF. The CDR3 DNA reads TGTGCCAGCAGCAGAGGGGGGACGAACACTGAAGCTTTCTTT.

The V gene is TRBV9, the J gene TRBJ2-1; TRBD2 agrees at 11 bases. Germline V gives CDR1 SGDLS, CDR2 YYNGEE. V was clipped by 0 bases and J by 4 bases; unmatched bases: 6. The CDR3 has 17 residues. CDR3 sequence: CASSVDSGTSGYNEQFF. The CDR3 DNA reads TGTGCCAGCAGCGTAGATTCCGGGACTAGCGGATACAATGAGCAGTTCTTC.

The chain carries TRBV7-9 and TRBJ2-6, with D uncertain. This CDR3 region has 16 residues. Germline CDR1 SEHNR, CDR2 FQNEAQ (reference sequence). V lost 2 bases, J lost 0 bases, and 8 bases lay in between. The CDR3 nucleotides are TGTGCCAGCAGCTTACGTTACGACTCTGGGGCCAACGTCCTGACTTTC. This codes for CASSLRYDSGANVLTF.

CDR3 residues: CAAGAKGAGNSPLHF. The DNA for the CDR3 is TGTGCCGCTGGTGCAAAGGGGGCGGGGAATTCACCCCTCCACTTT. The chain has TRBV27 and TRBJ1-6; 7 bases agree with TRBD1. The CDR3 is made up of 15 amino acids. Per germline, CDR1 MNHEY and CDR2 SMNVEV (reference sequence). The V segment lost 11 bases and the J segment 7 bases; nucleotides outside the gene matches: 14.

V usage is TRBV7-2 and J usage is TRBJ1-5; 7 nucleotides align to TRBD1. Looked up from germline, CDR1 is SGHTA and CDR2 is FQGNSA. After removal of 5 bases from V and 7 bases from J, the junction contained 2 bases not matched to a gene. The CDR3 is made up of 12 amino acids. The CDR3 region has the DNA TGTGCCAGCAGCCAGACAGGGCAGCCCCAGCATTTT. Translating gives CASSQTGQPQHF.

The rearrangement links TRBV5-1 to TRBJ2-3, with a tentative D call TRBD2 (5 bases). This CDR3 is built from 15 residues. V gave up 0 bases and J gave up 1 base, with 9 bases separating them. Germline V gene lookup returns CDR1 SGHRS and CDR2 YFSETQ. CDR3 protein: CASSLESGRTDTQYF. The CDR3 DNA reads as TGCGCCAGCAGCTTGGAGAGCGGCCGCACAGATACGCAGTATTTT.

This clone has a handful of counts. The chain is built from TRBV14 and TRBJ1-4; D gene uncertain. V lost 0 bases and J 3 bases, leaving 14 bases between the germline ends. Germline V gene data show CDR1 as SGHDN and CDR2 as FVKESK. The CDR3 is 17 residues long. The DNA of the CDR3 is TGTGCCAGCAGCCAAGAACCCCGGGGAGCGGCTAATGAAAAACTGTTTTTT. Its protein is CASSQEPRGAANEKLFF.

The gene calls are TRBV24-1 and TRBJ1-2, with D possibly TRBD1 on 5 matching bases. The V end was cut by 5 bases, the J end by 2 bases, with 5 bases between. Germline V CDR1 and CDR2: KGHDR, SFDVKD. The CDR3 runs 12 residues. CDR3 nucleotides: TGTGCCACCAGTGCAGGGAACTATGGCTACACCTTC. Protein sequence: CATSAGNYGYTF.

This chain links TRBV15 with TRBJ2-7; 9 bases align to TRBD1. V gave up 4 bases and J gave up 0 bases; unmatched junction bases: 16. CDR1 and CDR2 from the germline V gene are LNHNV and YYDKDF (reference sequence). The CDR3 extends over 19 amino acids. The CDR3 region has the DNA TGTGCCACCAGCAATCAAGGACAGGGGTCAAACCATCGCTCCTACGAGCAGTACTTC. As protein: CATSNQGQGSNHRSYEQYF.

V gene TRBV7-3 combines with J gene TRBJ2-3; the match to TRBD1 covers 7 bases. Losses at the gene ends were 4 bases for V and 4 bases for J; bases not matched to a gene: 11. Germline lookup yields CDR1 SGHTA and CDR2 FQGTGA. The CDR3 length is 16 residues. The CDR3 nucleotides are TGTGCCAGCAGCTCCCTTGGGGGCCAGGGGGCAGATACGCAGTATTTT. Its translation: CASSSLGGQGADTQYF.

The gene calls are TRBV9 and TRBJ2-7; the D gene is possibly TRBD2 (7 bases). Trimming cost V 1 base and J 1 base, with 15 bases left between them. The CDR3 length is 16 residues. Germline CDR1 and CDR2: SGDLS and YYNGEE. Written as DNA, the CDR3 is TGTGCCAGCAGCGTATATGGGGGGGCAAGTTCCTACGAGCAGTACTTC. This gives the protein CASSVYGGASSYEQYF.

CDR3 sequence reads: CASNTDRENQPQHF. The CDR3 DNA follows: TGTGCCAGTAATACGGACAGGGAAAATCAGCCCCAGCATTTT. This sequence joins TRBV19 and TRBJ1-5, with TRBD1 matching 8 bases. There are 14 residues in the CDR3. CDR1 is LNHDA and CDR2 is SQIVND in the germline V gene (reference sequence). J lost 4 bases, V lost 7 bases, and 6 bases had no gene match. The complete variable domain, with remaining parts taken from reference TRBV19 and TRBJ1-5, reads DGGITQSPKYLFRKEGQNVTLSCEQNLNHDAMYWYRQDPGQGLRLIYYSQIVNDFQKGDIAEGYSVSREKKESFPLTVTSAQKNPTAFYLCASNTDRENQPQHFGDGTRLSIL.

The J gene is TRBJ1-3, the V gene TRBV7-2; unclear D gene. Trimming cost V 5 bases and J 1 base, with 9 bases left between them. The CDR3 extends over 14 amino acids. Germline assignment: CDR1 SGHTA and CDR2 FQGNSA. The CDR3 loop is CASSPQKSGNTIYF. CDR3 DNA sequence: TGTGCCAGCAGCCCCCAAAAGTCTGGAAACACCATATATTTT.

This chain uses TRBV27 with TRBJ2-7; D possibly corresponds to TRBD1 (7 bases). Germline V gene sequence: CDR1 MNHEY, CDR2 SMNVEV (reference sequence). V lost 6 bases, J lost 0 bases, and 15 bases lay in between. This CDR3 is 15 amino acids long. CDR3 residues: CASRGGRGHSYEQYF. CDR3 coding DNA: TGTGCCAGCAGGGGGGGAAGGGGGCACTCCTACGAGCAGTACTTC.

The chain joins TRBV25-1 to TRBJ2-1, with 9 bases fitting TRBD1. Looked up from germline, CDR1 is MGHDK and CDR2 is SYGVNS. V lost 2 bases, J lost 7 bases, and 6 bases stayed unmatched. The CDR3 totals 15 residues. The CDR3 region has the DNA TGTGCCAGCAGTGAAACAACGACAGGGGGGAATGAGCAGTTCTTC. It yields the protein CASSETTTGGNEQFF.

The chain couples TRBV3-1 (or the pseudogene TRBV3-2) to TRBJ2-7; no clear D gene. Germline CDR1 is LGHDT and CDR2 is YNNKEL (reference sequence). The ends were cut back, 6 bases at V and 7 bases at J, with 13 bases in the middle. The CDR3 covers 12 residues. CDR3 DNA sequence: TGTGCCAGCAGTCTCCACCTTCGGGAGCAGTACTTC. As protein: CASSLHLREQYF.

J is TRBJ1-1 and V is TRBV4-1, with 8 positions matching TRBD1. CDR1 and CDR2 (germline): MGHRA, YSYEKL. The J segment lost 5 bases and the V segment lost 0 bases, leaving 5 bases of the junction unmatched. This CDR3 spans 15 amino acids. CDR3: CASSQDDRGLTEAFF. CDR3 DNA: TGCGCCAGCAGCCAAGACGACAGGGGATTAACTGAAGCTTTCTTT.

The CDR3, as DNA: TGCGCCAGCAGCTCTGATCGCTATGGCTACACCTTC. This gives the protein CASSSDRYGYTF. The rearrangement links TRBV5-1 to TRBJ1-2; D gene unclear. The CDR3 runs 12 residues. From germline, CDR1 is SGHRS and CDR2 YFSETQ. With 3 bases removed from V and 4 bases from J, the gap between germline ends came to 7 bases.

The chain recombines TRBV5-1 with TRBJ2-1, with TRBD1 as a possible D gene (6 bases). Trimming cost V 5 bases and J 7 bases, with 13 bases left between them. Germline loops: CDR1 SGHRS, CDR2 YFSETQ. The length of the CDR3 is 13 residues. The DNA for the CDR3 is TGCGCCAGCAGTTTGAAACAGGGAAATGAGCAGTTCTTC. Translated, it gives CASSLKQGNEQFF.